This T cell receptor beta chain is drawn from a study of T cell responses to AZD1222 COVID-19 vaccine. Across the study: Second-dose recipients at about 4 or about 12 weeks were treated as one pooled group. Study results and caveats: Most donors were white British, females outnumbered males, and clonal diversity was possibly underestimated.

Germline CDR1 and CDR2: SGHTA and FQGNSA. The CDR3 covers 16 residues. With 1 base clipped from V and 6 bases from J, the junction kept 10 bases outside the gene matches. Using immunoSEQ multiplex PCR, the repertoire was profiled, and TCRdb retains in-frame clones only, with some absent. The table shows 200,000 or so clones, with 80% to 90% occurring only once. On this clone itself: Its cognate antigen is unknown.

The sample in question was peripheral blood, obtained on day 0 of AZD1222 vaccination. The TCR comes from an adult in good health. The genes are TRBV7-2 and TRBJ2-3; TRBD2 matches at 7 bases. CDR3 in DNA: TGTGCCAGCAGCTTAGGCTCGGGGGGTTATGTCGATACGCAGTATTTT. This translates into CASSLGSGGYVDTQYF.